This T cell receptor beta chain was captured by sequencing in a study of blood T cells in healthy people across ages. Regarding the study as a whole: More naive CD4+ cells and higher diversity were found in long-lived than in aged donors.

Concerning this clonotype itself: Its antigen is currently unknown.

Trimming shortened V by 1 base and J by 3 bases, and 12 bases separated the two germline ends. From germline, CDR1 is MGHRA and CDR2 YSYEKL. The CDR3 is 15 residues long. Combining a sample-barcoded 5' primer with a J-beta primer mix, a second PCR ran for roughly 6 to 12 cycles. Via MiXCR, TCRdb re-called the 5' RACE reads, giving one row per CDR3 protein. The repertoire holds approximately 800,000 distinct CDR3 sequences, with about 34% as singletons. The sequenced material came from blood. The chain combines TRBV4-1 with TRBJ1-1; D is perhaps TRBD1 (6 bases). The receptor comes from a man between 18 and 35 years old in good health. The CDR3 coding sequence is TGCGCCAGCAGCCAAGGTAGCAGGGGTGACACTGAAGCTTTCTTT. This codes for CASSQGSRGDTEAFF.